Below are 24 T cell receptor beta chains sequenced from a single sample in a study of T-cell memory formation after mild COVID-19. TCRdb reanalysed the 5' RACE reads using MiXCR and keeps one entry per CDR3 protein. The table lists around 200,000 distinct CDR3 sequences, around 30% of them singletons. The sequencing input was PBMCs or a T cell subset sorted from them (not recorded which). These receptors came from an adult woman who had mild COVID-19 (a few samples of this study predate the infection). Cell type and time point are not known.

CDR3 amino acids: CASSPSGTGVGSPLHF. The CDR3 DNA sequence: TGTGCCAGCAGCCCCTCCGGGACAGGGGTTGGGTCACCCCTCCACTTT. The V gene is TRBV2, the J gene TRBJ1-6, with 10 bases that match TRBD1. CDR1 and CDR2 (germline): SNHLY, FYNNEI. Germline trimming cut 6 bases from V and 10 bases from J; bases unmatched to any gene: 12. The CDR3 runs to 16 residues.

This sequence joins TRBV11-1 and TRBJ2-1; D unclear. Germline CDR1 SGHAT, CDR2 FQDESV (reference sequence). This CDR3 comprises 13 residues. V was trimmed by 2 bases and J by 10 bases, leaving 12 bases between them. Here the CDR3 reads CASSLPGPGEQFF. CDR3 DNA: TGTGCCAGCAGCTTACCCGGGCCCGGAGAGCAGTTCTTC.

The chain recombines TRBV27 with TRBJ2-3; TRBD1 agrees at 7 bases. The CDR3 is 15 residues long. The trim removed 5 bases at V and 1 base at J, leaving 6 bases unmatched. Germline V gene lookup returns CDR1 MNHEY and CDR2 SMNVEV (reference sequence). This CDR3 is CASSSKGAGTDTQYF. For the CDR3, the DNA is TGTGCCAGCAGTAGTAAGGGGGCAGGCACAGATACGCAGTATTTT.

The chain employs TRBV7-2 and TRBJ2-1; D perhaps matches TRBD2 (5 bases). In germline, CDR1 is SGHTA, CDR2 FQGNSA. The CDR3 sequence is 14 residues long. V was shortened by 4 bases and J by 4 bases, with 11 bases between the two germline ends. The CDR3 here is CASSSYAGYNEQFF. DNA of the CDR3: TGTGCCAGCAGCTCGTACGCGGGTTACAATGAGCAGTTCTTC.

The chain has TRBV7-2 and TRBJ2-1; D is ambiguous. The V end lost 1 base, the J end lost 9 bases, and 10 bases lay between the germline ends. From germline, CDR1 is SGHTA and CDR2 FQGNSA. This CDR3 spans 13 amino acids. In DNA form, the CDR3 reads TGTGCCAGCAGCTTAGTATCTCGAGCTGAGCAGTTCTTC. Translating gives CASSLVSRAEQFF.

The chain joins TRBV14 to TRBJ2-7; TRBD1 is a possible D gene (6 bases). CDR1 and CDR2 (germline): SGHDN, FVKESK. This CDR3 is built from 16 residues. Between the trimmed V and J ends, which lost 0 bases and 2 bases, there was a span of 14 bases. CDR3 amino acids: CASSQDPLQGAYEQYF. CDR3 nucleotide sequence: TGTGCCAGCAGCCAAGATCCCTTACAGGGTGCCTACGAGCAGTACTTC.

The chain has TRBV20-1 and TRBJ1-2; 9 nucleotides align to TRBD1. The ends lost 1 base at V and 6 bases at J; junction bases unmatched: 9. CDR3 length: 15 residues. CDR1 DFQATT and CDR2 SNEGSKA come from the germline V gene (reference sequence). DNA for the CDR3: TGCAGTGCTAGAGGCGGGAGGGACAGGGTCCATGGCTACACCTTC. This codes for CSARGGRDRVHGYTF.

This clonotype was seen a single time. The chain links TRBV7-9 to TRBJ1-2; a weak D match, TRBD1 (6 bases). Trimming took off 8 bases at V and 0 bases at J, with 10 bases between the two ends. CDR3 length: 13 residues. The V gene's germline CDR1 is SEHNR and CDR2 FQNEAQ (reference sequence). The CDR3 reads CASRGPANYGYTF. For the CDR3, the DNA is TGTGCCAGCCGGGGGCCAGCTAACTATGGCTACACCTTC.

The chain employs TRBV11-2 and TRBJ2-3, with 7 positions matching TRBD2. CDR3 length: 17 residues. V was clipped by 5 bases and J by 5 bases; unmatched bases: 16. Germline CDR1 is SGHAT and CDR2 is FQNNGV. For the CDR3, the DNA is TGTGCCAGCAGCCTCTTAGCCCCGGGACTAAGGGGAGATACGCAGTATTTT. It codes for CASSLLAPGLRGDTQYF.

The sample holds a few counts of this clonotype. The chain has TRBV11-2 and TRBJ1-1; TRBD1 is a possible D gene (6 bases). This CDR3 has 12 amino acids. CDR1 and CDR2 (germline): SGHAT, FQNNGV. Trimming cost V 8 bases and J 10 bases, with 17 bases left between them. CDR3 nucleotide sequence: TGTGCCAGCGGCGGACAGAGGCTTGGAGCTTTCTTT. Protein sequence: CASGGQRLGAFF. The full variable domain, with the rest looked up from reference TRBV11-2 and TRBJ1-1, is EAGVAQSPRYKIIEKRQSVAFWCNPISGHATLYWYQQILGQGPKLLIQFQNNGVVDDSQLPKDRFSAERLKGVDSTLKIQPAKLEDSAVYLCASGGQRLGAFFGQGTRLTVV.

This clonotype was recorded a few times. CDR3 region: CASSQDIFRSGNTIYF. CDR3 DNA sequence: TGTGCCAGCAGCCAAGATATTTTCCGCTCTGGAAACACCATATATTTT. V and J are TRBV3-1 and TRBJ1-3, with D unresolved. Looked up from germline, CDR1 is LGHDT and CDR2 is YNNKEL (reference sequence). The CDR3 runs 16 residues. With 0 bases removed from V and 0 bases from J, the gap between germline ends came to 9 bases. Combining the CDR3 with reference TRBV3-1 and TRBJ1-3 gives the whole variable domain DTAVSQTPKYLVTQMGNDKSIKCEQNLGHDTMYWYKQDSKKFLKIMFSYNNKELIINETVPNRFSPKSPDKAHLNLHINSLELGDSAVYFCASSQDIFRSGNTIYFGEGSWLTVV.

This chain connects TRBV6-2 or TRBV6-3 to TRBJ2-7; D remains ambiguous. The CDR3 extends over 15 amino acids. Trimming removed 0 bases at V and 4 bases at J, with 13 bases between. Germline values: CDR1 MNHEY, CDR2 SVGEGT. The CDR3: CASSYSEGFQYEQYF. In DNA form, the CDR3 reads TGTGCCAGCAGTTACTCGGAAGGGTTTCAGTACGAGCAGTACTTC.

The rearrangement uses TRBV29-1 and TRBJ1-2; D is unresolved. The ends were cut back, 3 bases at V and 2 bases at J, with 10 bases in the middle. This CDR3 comprises 13 residues. Germline loops: CDR1 SQVTM, CDR2 ANQGSEA. The CDR3 bases are TGCAGCGTTGAGTGGCAGCAAAACTATGGCTACACCTTC. Its protein is CSVEWQQNYGYTF.

The chain recombines TRBV7-9 with TRBJ1-1; D is ambiguous. V lost 3 bases and J lost 3, with 5 bases in between. CDR1 and CDR2 from the germline V gene are SEHNR and FQNEAQ (reference sequence). CDR3 length equals 12 residues. Written as DNA, the CDR3 is TGTGCCAGCAGCTTTAAGTACACTGAAGCTTTCTTT. Translated: CASSFKYTEAFF.

The chain carries TRBV10-2 and TRBJ1-2, with D possibly TRBD1 on 6 matching bases. This CDR3 has 15 amino acids. V was trimmed by 2 bases and J by 4 bases, leaving 14 bases between them. Germline lookup yields CDR1 WSHSY and CDR2 SAAADI. In DNA, the CDR3 is TGCGCCAGCAGTGAGGGCGGCAGCAGGGGCTATGGCTACACCTTC. This encodes CASSEGGSRGYGYTF.

The chain uses TRBV7-9 and TRBJ2-1; a possible D gene is TRBD2 (5 bases). The CDR3 contains 15 residues. Germline lookup yields CDR1 SEHNR and CDR2 FQNEAQ (reference sequence). The V gene lost 4 bases and the J gene lost 2 bases, with 12 bases spanning the gap. CDR3: CASSSQRLTYNEQFF. The CDR3 region has the DNA TGTGCCAGCAGCTCCCAAAGACTAACCTACAATGAGCAGTTCTTC.

This clonotype was detected only a few times. This chain uses TRBV5-6 with TRBJ1-1; D ambiguous. Germline-derived CDR1 and CDR2 are SGHDT and YYEEEE. CDR3 length: 12 amino acids. Trimming stripped 2 bases from V and 7 bases from J, with 9 bases between. CDR3 bases: TGTGCCAGCAGCTTAAGGGCGGTTGAAGCTTTCTTT. This sequence encodes CASSLRAVEAFF. The complete variable domain, with remaining parts taken from reference TRBV5-6 and TRBJ1-1, reads DAGVTQSPTHLIKTRGQQVTLRCSPKSGHDTVSWYQQALGQGPQFIFQYYEEEERQRGNFPDRFSGHQFPNYSSELNVNALLLGDSALYLCASSLRAVEAFFGQGTRLTVV.

CDR3 sequence reads: CSARLPGRGPYEQYF. The CDR3 nucleotides read TGCAGTGCTAGATTACCGGGTCGGGGTCCCTACGAGCAGTACTTC. The chain recombines TRBV20-1 with TRBJ2-7, with D possibly TRBD2 on 5 matching bases. V shed 2 bases and J shed 2 bases, with 16 bases lying between them. Germline V gene sequence: CDR1 DFQATT, CDR2 SNEGSKA (reference sequence). This CDR3 spans 15 amino acids.

The chain joins TRBV25-1 to TRBJ2-7, with D possibly matching TRBD2 (6 bases). The germline gives CDR1 MGHDK, CDR2 SYGVNS. V shed 5 bases and J shed 6 bases, with 23 bases lying between them. The CDR3 is 16 amino acids. CDR3 DNA: TGTGCCAGCAGTCCCATGCCCCGGGGGAAGCGCCCCGAGCAGTACTTC. It is translated as CASSPMPRGKRPEQYF.

This clonotype was counted only a few times. This sequence joins TRBV7-8 and TRBJ1-1; no definite D call. Germline V gene lookup returns CDR1 SGHVS and CDR2 FQNEAQ. V was pared by 4 bases and J by 1 base, with 16 bases between. The CDR3 contains 16 residues. In DNA form, the CDR3 reads TGTGCCAGCAGCTCGACCGACATCGGATCGAACACTGAAGCTTTCTTT. This gives the protein CASSSTDIGSNTEAFF.

This chain uses TRBV20-1 with TRBJ2-4, with D perhaps matching TRBD1 or TRBD2 (5 bases each). The germline V gene encodes CDR1 DFQATT and CDR2 SNEGSKA (reference sequence). The CDR3 runs to 15 residues. Trimming removed 5 bases at V and 0 bases at J, with 14 bases between. This chain's CDR3 is CSASRGVRAKNIQYF. The CDR3 DNA reads TGCAGTGCTTCGAGGGGAGTTCGAGCCAAAAACATTCAGTACTTC.

V is TRBV5-4 and J is TRBJ2-1; D may be TRBD1 (7 bases). Trimming took 3 bases from V and 8 from J, leaving 12 bases between them. The CDR3 loop spans 13 amino acids. Germline V gives CDR1 SGHNT, CDR2 YYREEE (reference sequence). In nucleotides, the CDR3 is TGTGCCAGCAGCTCCAGGGGGGAGGATGAGCAGTTCTTC. Translation: CASSSRGEDEQFF.

V and J are TRBV20-1 and TRBJ1-1, with 7 bases that match TRBD1. J was trimmed by 5 bases and V by 7 bases; bases with no gene match: 4. This CDR3 contains 11 residues. Germline assignment: CDR1 DFQATT and CDR2 SNEGSKA (reference sequence). The CDR3, as DNA: TGCAGTGGACAGGGTAAAACTGAAGCTTTCTTT. Translation: CSGQGKTEAFF.

This clonotype came up a few times. The chain uses TRBV7-9 and TRBJ2-6; D unclear. Trimming shortened V by 10 bases and J by 4 bases, and 20 bases separated the two germline ends. This CDR3 spans 16 amino acids. Germline V gene lookup returns CDR1 SEHNR and CDR2 FQNEAQ (reference sequence). The CDR3 DNA reads TGTGCCACGCAGCGAATTGTGGGGTCAGGGGCCAACGTCCTGACTTTC. It specifies CATQRIVGSGANVLTF.